These 22 T cell receptor beta chains were all obtained from the same sample, sequenced in a study of T-cell reconstitution after alpha-beta-depleted transplantation in children. Unique molecular identifiers tagged the TCRbeta library. TCRdb processed the PCR reads anew with MiXCR; each CDR3 protein has one entry. The sample includes about 540,000 distinct CDR3 sequences, 18% of them seen just once. The material sequenced was PBMCs from the stem cell graft donor, taken from the stem cell graft. Every receptor here comes from a human donor who donated a stem cell graft to a child with acute lymphoblastic leukemia.

This clonotype was seen only a few times. J is TRBJ1-2 and V is TRBV7-9; 10 bases are shared with TRBD1. J gave up 2 bases and V 0 bases, and 6 bases lay outside the gene matches. This CDR3 comprises 17 residues. Per germline, CDR1 SEHNR and CDR2 FQNEAQ (reference sequence). The CDR3 DNA follows: TGTGCCAGCAGCTTAGCTCCGACAGGGGGCAACAACTATGGCTACACCTTC. Its protein is CASSLAPTGGNNYGYTF.

This clonotype has only a few counts. The CDR3 coding sequence is TGTGCCAGCAGTGAAGTAATAACAGGGGCCAATGAGCAGTTCTTC. It is translated as CASSEVITGANEQFF. V is TRBV6-1 and J is TRBJ2-1, with TRBD1 matching 7 bases. The germline gives CDR1 MNHNS, CDR2 SASEGT. CDR3 size: 15 residues. V was pared by 1 base and J by 6 bases, with 6 bases of the junction left unmatched.

The chain joins TRBV5-1 to TRBJ2-7; TRBD1 matches at 7 bases. Trimming took 4 bases from V and 1 from J; bases not matched to a gene: 8. Germline loops: CDR1 SGHRS, CDR2 YFSETQ. This CDR3 spans 15 amino acids. The CDR3 bases are TGCGCCAGCAGCGTACATGACAGGGCATCCTACGAGCAGTACTTC. It codes for CASSVHDRASYEQYF.

A few counts support this clonotype. The rearrangement joins TRBV6-5 to TRBJ2-7; D is unresolved. V dropped 0 bases and J dropped 4 bases, with 13 bases sitting between them. CDR3 length equals 15 residues. Per germline, CDR1 MNHEY and CDR2 SVGAGI. CDR3 protein: CASSYSSQVRYEQYF. For the CDR3, the DNA is TGTGCCAGCAGTTACTCGAGTCAGGTTAGGTACGAGCAGTACTTC.

The genes are TRBV29-1 and TRBJ1-1; tentative D call: TRBD1 (6 bases). CDR3 size: 10 residues. Germline CDR1 SQVTM, CDR2 ANQGSEA. Trimming took off 8 bases at V and 7 bases at J, with 11 bases between the two ends. CDR3 sequence: CSSRDNEAFF. CDR3 sequence (DNA): TGCAGCTCCCGGGACAATGAAGCTTTCTTT.

This clonotype was seen only a few times. CDR3 sequence reads: CASSEGLRGSEQYF. The CDR3 DNA is TGCGCCAGCAGTGAGGGACTGAGGGGCTCCGAGCAGTACTTC. The rearrangement uses TRBV10-1 and TRBJ2-7, with D perhaps given as TRBD1 or TRBD2 (5 bases each). This CDR3 is 14 amino acids long. Trimming took 2 bases from V and 6 from J, leaving 14 bases between them. CDR1 is WNHNN, CDR2 SYGVQD, per germline (reference sequence).

The chain links TRBV25-1 to TRBJ2-1, with 9 bases matching TRBD2. Germline trimming cut 5 bases from V and 3 bases from J; bases unmatched to any gene: 8. This CDR3 has 16 amino acids. The V gene's germline CDR1 is MGHDK and CDR2 SYGVNS. Here the CDR3 reads CASSPAWTSVYNEQFF. The CDR3 DNA follows: TGTGCCAGCAGTCCGGCGTGGACTAGCGTCTACAATGAGCAGTTCTTC.

This clonotype showed up just a few times. CDR3 sequence (DNA): TGCGCCAGCAGCAATGGGGAGGCGGGTCAGCCCCAGCATTTT. It translates to CASSNGEAGQPQHF. The chain carries TRBV5-1 and TRBJ1-5, with D uncertain. CDR3 length: 14 amino acids. V lost 4 bases and J lost 6, with 14 bases in between. The germline CDR1 and CDR2 sequences are SGHRS and YFSETQ.

The V gene is TRBV5-6, the J gene TRBJ1-1; 7 positions agree with TRBD1. V lost 5 bases and J lost 8; bases outside the gene matches: 9. This CDR3 is 13 amino acids long. The germline CDR1 and CDR2 sequences are SGHDT and YYEEEE. The CDR3 protein is CASSPTGVFEAFF. In DNA, the CDR3 is TGTGCCAGCAGTCCTACAGGGGTTTTCGAAGCTTTCTTT.

This clonotype was seen only a few times. The V call is TRBV7-8, the J call TRBJ1-5, with 11 bases identical to TRBD1. The CDR3 runs to 15 residues. Per the germline V gene, CDR1 is SGHVS and CDR2 is FQNEAQ. After removal of 4 bases from V and 2 bases from J, the junction contained 1 base not matched to a gene. As DNA, the CDR3 is TGTGCCAGCAGCTGGACAGGGGGCGGCAATCAGCCCCAGCATTTT. It yields the protein CASSWTGGGNQPQHF.

The gene calls are TRBV5-6 and TRBJ1-5; perhaps TRBD1 as D (5 bases). Trimming cost V 2 bases and J 4 bases, with 10 bases left between them. This CDR3 has 14 residues. The germline V gene encodes CDR1 SGHDT and CDR2 YYEEEE. The CDR3 protein is CASSFAWGNQPQHF. The CDR3 DNA follows: TGTGCCAGCAGCTTCGCCTGGGGGAATCAGCCCCAGCATTTT.

V is TRBV7-6 and J is TRBJ2-1; no firm D call. V lost 2 bases, J lost 0 bases, and 11 bases lay in between. The germline V gene has CDR1 SGHVS and CDR2 FNYEAQ. The length of the CDR3 is 16 residues. The CDR3: CASSLSHLSSYNEQFF. CDR3 coding DNA: TGTGCCAGCAGCTTATCCCACCTGAGCTCCTACAATGAGCAGTTCTTC.

In this sample, this clonotype turned up a few times. The chain is built from TRBV5-1 and TRBJ1-3; D gene uncertain. The germline V gene has CDR1 SGHRS and CDR2 YFSETQ. CDR3 size: 13 residues. V shed 0 bases and J shed 8 bases, with 9 bases lying between them. The CDR3 DNA sequence: TGCGCCAGCAGCTTGGCCGGAGAAGACACCATATATTTT. This sequence encodes CASSLAGEDTIYF.

This clonotype was seen a handful of times. The rearrangement uses TRBV7-8 and TRBJ2-7; tentatively, D is TRBD2 (5 bases). CDR1 and CDR2 (germline): SGHVS, FQNEAQ. This CDR3 has 14 amino acids. V shed 1 base and J shed 5 bases, with 12 bases lying between them. This CDR3 is CASSLVVEEHEQYF. CDR3 nucleotide sequence: TGTGCCAGCAGCTTAGTCGTGGAGGAGCACGAGCAGTACTTC.

This chain links TRBV4-1 with TRBJ2-1; D is unresolved. There are 11 residues in the CDR3. Germline CDR1 is MGHRA and CDR2 is YSYEKL. With 5 bases removed from V and 10 bases from J, the gap between germline ends came to 9 bases. DNA for the CDR3: TGCGCCAGCAGCTCGGCTTGGGAGCAGTTCTTC. This codes for CASSSAWEQFF.

V gene TRBV5-1 combines with J gene TRBJ2-2; D is unclear. V lost 2 bases and J 6 bases, leaving 14 bases between the germline ends. Germline V gene lookup returns CDR1 SGHRS and CDR2 YFSETQ. The CDR3 is 15 residues long. The CDR3 region has the DNA TGCGCCAGCAGCTTCGCCGGAATCAGTCCCGGGGAGCTGTTTTTT. Amino acids: CASSFAGISPGELFF.

This rearrangement joins TRBV20-1 to TRBJ2-7; possible D gene TRBD2, 7 bases. Per germline, CDR1 DFQATT and CDR2 SNEGSKA (reference sequence). The CDR3 loop spans 14 amino acids. V was cut by 3 bases and J by 5 bases, with 17 bases left in between. This CDR3 reads CSARRGPRRDEQYF. The DNA of the CDR3 is TGCAGTGCTAGGCGGGGGCCTCGCCGCGACGAGCAGTACTTC.

The table lists this clonotype with a few counts. The V call is TRBV5-1, the J call TRBJ1-1; 8 nucleotides align to TRBD1. The V segment lost 2 bases and the J segment 4 bases; nucleotides outside the gene matches: 7. CDR3 length: 15 residues. Germline V gene lookup returns CDR1 SGHRS and CDR2 YFSETQ. As DNA, the CDR3 is TGCGCCAGCAGCTTCTCCAGGGGGCGCAGCACTGAAGCTTTCTTT. Amino acid sequence: CASSFSRGRSTEAFF.

The rearrangement uses TRBV5-1 and TRBJ1-4; D might be TRBD1 (6 bases). V lost 3 bases, J lost 8 bases, and 20 bases lay in between. The CDR3 runs to 16 residues. Germline V lookup: CDR1 SGHRS, CDR2 YFSETQ. The CDR3 loop is CASSSDRGGQEEKLFF. For the CDR3, the DNA is TGCGCCAGCAGCTCTGATCGGGGGGGGCAGGAGGAAAAACTGTTTTTT. The whole variable domain, filled in from reference TRBV5-1 and TRBJ1-4, reads KAGVTQTPRYLIKTRGQQVTLSCSPISGHRSVSWYQQTPGQGLQFLFEYFSETQRNKGNFPGRFSGRQFSNSRSEMNVSTLELGDSALYLCASSSDRGGQEEKLFFGSGTQLSVL.

This clonotype was seen more than once but under ten times. This rearrangement joins TRBV20-1 to TRBJ2-1; D is ambiguous. The germline gives CDR1 DFQATT, CDR2 SNEGSKA (reference sequence). The V and J ends lost 8 bases and 0 bases respectively, with 14 bases between them. This CDR3 comprises 14 residues. DNA for the CDR3: TGCAGTAAACCTTCGGAAAACTCCTACAATGAGCAGTTCTTC. Amino acid sequence: CSKPSENSYNEQFF.

This clonotype occurred a few times. The chain joins TRBV27 to TRBJ1-5; D not resolved. The CDR3 is made up of 15 amino acids. Trimming left V 0 bases short and J 3 bases short, with 9 bases between. Germline V gives CDR1 MNHEY, CDR2 SMNVEV (reference sequence). This chain's CDR3 is CASSLSAGINQPQHF. The CDR3, as DNA: TGTGCCAGCAGTTTATCGGCAGGTATCAATCAGCCCCAGCATTTT.

V usage is TRBV27 and J usage is TRBJ1-1; D unclear. The length of the CDR3 is 14 residues. CDR1 is MNHEY, CDR2 SMNVEV, per germline (reference sequence). V shed 2 bases and J shed 1 base, with 8 bases lying between them. The CDR3 sequence: CASSLRSGNTEAFF. In nucleotides, the CDR3 is TGTGCCAGCAGTTTAAGATCGGGGAACACTGAAGCTTTCTTT.